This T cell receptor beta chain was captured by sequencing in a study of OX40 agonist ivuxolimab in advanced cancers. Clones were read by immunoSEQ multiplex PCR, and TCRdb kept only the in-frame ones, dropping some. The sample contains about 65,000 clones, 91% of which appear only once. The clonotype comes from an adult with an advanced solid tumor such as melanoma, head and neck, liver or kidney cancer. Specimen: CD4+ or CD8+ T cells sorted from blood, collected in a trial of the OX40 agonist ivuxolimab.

The CDR3 region has the DNA TGCGCCAGCAGCTTGGAGGGACCTTGGAACACCGGGGAGCTGTTTTTT. Amino acid sequence: CASSLEGPWNTGELFF. The gene calls are TRBV5-1 and TRBJ2-2, with D possibly called TRBD1 or TRBD2 (5 bases each). The CDR3 is made up of 16 amino acids. Germline CDR1 is SGHRS and CDR2 is YFSETQ. The V and J ends lost 0 bases and 1 base respectively, with 10 bases between them.